Listed here are 29 T cell receptor beta chains from one sample, sequenced in a study of vaccination and CD4 T cells after COVID-19. Their cognate antigens are unknown. Cultured CD4+ T-cell DNA underwent Oncomine TCR Beta short-read sequencing. TCRdb itself ran the PCR reads through MiXCR, one entry per CDR3 protein. The sample lists over 20,000 distinct CDR3 sequences; almost 50% were seen once. As to treatment: roughly 11-day PBMC culture with coronavirus spike peptide pools or control peptides (ViraFEST assay). The sequenced sample consisted of CD4+ T cells from blood, cultured in vitro. The receptors were sampled from a human donor who had recovered from COVID-19.

The table lists this clonotype with a few counts. The chain uses TRBV19 and TRBJ1-5; the D is unclear. Deletions cut 7 bases from V and 7 bases from J, with 17 bases between. This CDR3 is built from 14 residues. From germline, CDR1 is LNHDA and CDR2 SQIVND (reference sequence). Here the CDR3 reads CASKIPGRTQPQHF. DNA for the CDR3: TGTGCCAGTAAAATTCCGGGAAGGACCCAGCCCCAGCATTTT.

The V and J genes are TRBV10-1 and TRBJ1-2; D is unclear. With 2 bases removed from V and 4 bases from J, the gap between germline ends came to 8 bases. Germline CDR1 WNHNN, CDR2 SYGVQD (reference sequence). The CDR3 covers 13 residues. The CDR3 coding sequence is TGCGCCAGCAGTGAGGGACGAGGCTATGGCTACACCTTC. Its translation: CASSEGRGYGYTF.

This chain joins TRBV20-1 and TRBJ1-6, with TRBD1 matching 8 bases. This CDR3 is built from 15 residues. Looked up from germline, CDR1 is DFQATT and CDR2 is SNEGSKA (reference sequence). J was trimmed by 9 bases and V by 0 bases; bases with no gene match: 7. The chain's CDR3 is CSARDQGAWGSPLHF. The CDR3, as DNA: TGCAGTGCTAGAGATCAGGGGGCCTGGGGTTCACCCCTCCACTTT.

The chain is built from TRBV20-1 and TRBJ1-5; D ambiguous. Germline CDR1 reads DFQATT; CDR2 reads SNEGSKA (reference sequence). The CDR3 extends over 12 amino acids. V was pared by 5 bases and J by 6 bases, with 11 bases between. This CDR3 reads CSALPLGQPQHF. CDR3 in DNA: TGCAGTGCTCTCCCCTTAGGTCAGCCCCAGCATTTT.

This sequence joins TRBV18 and TRBJ2-2; no clear D gene. V lost 4 bases, J lost 3 bases, and 15 bases lay in between. CDR3 length: 16 residues. Germline V gene sequence: CDR1 KGHSH, CDR2 LQKENI. This CDR3 reads CASSLFDAGYTGELFF. CDR3 nucleotide sequence: TGTGCCAGCTCACTCTTTGACGCAGGCTACACCGGGGAGCTGTTTTTT.

V and J are TRBV21-1 and TRBJ2-7; the DNA was not compared with TRBD1, the D call given in the table. TRBV21-1 has pseudogene status. The CDR3 contains 13 residues. DNA for the CDR3: TGTGCCCGAGCCGTACCCGGTACGGACGAGCAGTACTTC. This gives the protein CARAVPGTDEQYF.

V gene TRBV18 combines with J gene TRBJ1-1; D ambiguous. Germline V CDR1 and CDR2: KGHSH, LQKENI. The CDR3 length is 13 residues. V was pared by 3 bases and J by 5 bases, with 10 bases between. The CDR3 DNA follows: TGTGCCAGCTCACCTGGACTGATGACTGAAGCTTTCTTT. Protein sequence: CASSPGLMTEAFF.

This CDR3 reads CASRLTGLVGEEQFF. The CDR3 DNA reads as TGTGCCAGCAGACTAACGGGACTAGTAGGTGAAGAGCAGTTCTTC. The chain couples TRBV11-1 to TRBJ2-1, with 8 bases that match TRBD2. The CDR3 contains 15 residues. Losses at the gene ends were 6 bases for V and 10 bases for J; bases not matched to a gene: 14. CDR1 is SGHAT and CDR2 is FQDESV in the germline V gene (reference sequence).

This clonotype was detected a few times. The chain employs TRBV27 and TRBJ2-1; D gene unclear. The CDR3 has 15 residues. Per the germline V gene, CDR1 is MNHEY and CDR2 is SMNVEV (reference sequence). Trimming left V 5 bases short and J 8 bases short, with 19 bases between. DNA for the CDR3: TGTGCCAGCAGTCTGGACCTAGTAGGTGGGGATGAGCAGTTCTTC. Amino acid sequence: CASSLDLVGGDEQFF.

There are a few counts of this clonotype. The V call is TRBV2, the J call TRBJ1-1; the D gene is possibly TRBD1 (6 bases). The V gene's germline CDR1 is SNHLY and CDR2 FYNNEI. V lost 7 bases and J lost 5, with 17 bases in between. The CDR3 runs 14 residues. Here the CDR3 DNA reads TGTGCCAGCACTCGAGGGGGGGGATGGACTGAAGCTTTCTTT. This codes for CASTRGGGWTEAFF.

The chain has TRBV27 and TRBJ1-1; the D gene is possibly TRBD1 (5 bases). Trimming removed 5 bases at V and 4 bases at J, with 14 bases between. Germline-derived CDR1 and CDR2 are MNHEY and SMNVEV (reference sequence). The CDR3 runs 14 residues. In DNA form, the CDR3 reads TGTGCCAGCAGTCAAGATGGGGGAGTCACTGAAGCTTTCTTT. It encodes CASSQDGGVTEAFF.

This CDR3 reads CSAKVRTGTGAEQYF. CDR3 nucleotides: TGCAGTGCTAAAGTCAGGACAGGAACGGGCGCCGAGCAGTACTTC. The genes are TRBV20-1 and TRBJ2-1; TRBD1 agrees at 7 bases. Judging by the DNA end, TRBJ2-7 fits better; the J call may be wrong. This CDR3 contains 15 residues. CDR1 DFQATT and CDR2 SNEGSKA come from the germline V gene (reference sequence).

Only a few counts were recorded for this clonotype. Here the CDR3 reads CASSRFLAAPYEQYF. The CDR3 nucleotides read TGTGCCAGCAGTCGCTTCCTAGCGGCGCCCTACGAGCAGTACTTC. J is TRBJ2-7 and V is TRBV12-3 or TRBV12-4; 7 bases match TRBD2. The ends lost 5 bases at V and 2 bases at J; junction bases unmatched: 9. This CDR3 spans 15 amino acids.

The CDR3 protein is CALKAPPGRSYTF. The CDR3 DNA sequence: TGTGCCCTCAAAGCCCCCCCGGGACGAAGCTACACCTTC. V and J are TRBV30 and TRBJ1-2; possible D gene TRBD1, 5 bases. The V and J ends lost 8 bases and 9 bases respectively, with 22 bases between them. Germline V gene data show CDR1 as GTSNPN and CDR2 as SVGIG (reference sequence). The CDR3 loop spans 13 amino acids.

This clonotype appeared a few times. The chain carries TRBV20-1 and TRBJ1-6, with TRBD1 matching 7 bases. From germline, CDR1 is DFQATT and CDR2 SNEGSKA (reference sequence). The CDR3 sequence is 14 residues long. Trimming cost V 2 bases and J 7 bases; bases outside gene matches: 5. For the CDR3, the DNA is TGCAGTGCTAGAAGGGACAGCCAGAATTCACCCCTCCACTTT. Its protein is CSARRDSQNSPLHF.

The chain combines TRBV5-1 with TRBJ1-3; TRBD1 matches 7 bases. The CDR3 is 15 residues long. Per germline, CDR1 SGHRS and CDR2 YFSETQ. Trimming cost V 5 bases and J 2 bases; bases outside gene matches: 7. The CDR3 loop is CASSLTGVPGNTIYF. CDR3 sequence (DNA): TGCGCCAGCAGTCTCACAGGGGTCCCTGGAAACACCATATATTTT.

The V gene is TRBV19, the J gene TRBJ2-5; tentatively, D is TRBD1 (5 bases). V shed 2 bases and J shed 5 bases, with 9 bases lying between them. Germline V gives CDR1 LNHDA, CDR2 SQIVND (reference sequence). The CDR3 loop spans 13 amino acids. Written as DNA, the CDR3 is TGTGCCAGTAGTATAACACAGGCGGAGACCCAGTACTTC. Amino acid sequence: CASSITQAETQYF.

The rearrangement uses TRBV19 and TRBJ1-5; maybe TRBD1 (6 bases). Trimming shortened V by 7 bases and J by 5 bases, and 18 bases separated the two germline ends. Germline CDR1 LNHDA, CDR2 SQIVND (reference sequence). This CDR3 contains 15 residues. The CDR3 nucleotides are TGTGCCAGTACCTCAGGGGCGGTCGACTATCAGCCCCAGCATTTT. This encodes CASTSGAVDYQPQHF.

The chain recombines TRBV20-1 with TRBJ1-4; no clear D. In germline, CDR1 is DFQATT, CDR2 SNEGSKA (reference sequence). V was cut by 3 bases and J by 11 bases, with 13 bases left in between. This CDR3 has 12 residues. The CDR3 nucleotides read TGCAGTGCTAGGGCCGGGGTGGGTAAACTGTTTTTT. Translation: CSARAGVGKLFF.

V gene TRBV28 combines with J gene TRBJ1-3, with D unclear. From germline, CDR1 is MDHEN and CDR2 SYDVKM. The CDR3 spans 16 residues. V was cut by 1 base and J by 0 bases, with 10 bases left in between. The CDR3: CASSLSNRFSGNTIYF. The CDR3 DNA follows: TGTGCCAGCAGTTTATCAAACAGATTCTCTGGAAACACCATATATTTT.

This chain joins TRBV6-1 and TRBJ1-1, with D possibly TRBD1 on 5 matching bases. The CDR3 extends over 14 amino acids. With 4 bases removed from V and 5 bases from J, the gap between germline ends came to 14 bases. Germline V CDR1 and CDR2: MNHNS, SASEGT. CDR3 protein: CASSGRGSRTEAFF. CDR3 nucleotide sequence: TGTGCCAGCAGTGGGAGGGGATCCCGAACTGAAGCTTTCTTT.

This clonotype came up once. The chain links TRBV7-2 to TRBJ2-7; 9 bases line up with TRBD1. V lost 5 bases and J lost 3; bases outside the gene matches: 14. This CDR3 is 17 amino acids long. CDR1 and CDR2 (germline): SGHTA, FQGNSA. CDR3: CASSLVGGQGKFYEQYF. As DNA, the CDR3 is TGTGCCAGCAGCCTTGTAGGGGGACAGGGAAAATTCTACGAGCAGTACTTC.

There are a few counts of this clonotype. This chain joins TRBV7-9 and TRBJ2-7; TRBD2 might be the D (6 bases). This CDR3 contains 16 residues. Between the trimmed V and J ends, which lost 5 bases and 4 bases, there was a span of 21 bases. Germline V gene data show CDR1 as SEHNR and CDR2 as FQNEAQ (reference sequence). The CDR3 bases are TGTGCCAGCAGCATCCTGATGGGGACTTTCCAGTACGAGCAGTACTTC. It encodes CASSILMGTFQYEQYF.

Concerning this clonotype: Relative to the germline gene, one junction end is altered; a read error may explain this. The chain has TRBV7-7 and TRBJ1-5; no definite D call. Germline lookup yields CDR1 SSHAT and CDR2 FNYEAQ (reference sequence). The CDR3 sequence is 16 residues long. The CDR3 protein is CASSLRNGYSNQPQHF. CDR3 DNA sequence: TGTGCTAGCAGCTTGCGGAATGGATATAGCAATCAGCCCCAGCATTTT.

The gene calls are TRBV5-4 and TRBJ2-5; a possible D gene is TRBD1 (7 bases). Germline V lookup: CDR1 SGHNT, CDR2 YYREEE (reference sequence). The ends were cut back, 3 bases at V and 5 bases at J, with 14 bases in the middle. This CDR3 spans 14 amino acids. For the CDR3, the DNA is TGTGCCAGCAGCTCCCGGGACAGCGGGGAGACCCAGTACTTC. This gives the protein CASSSRDSGETQYF.

This clonotype was seen more than once but under ten times. This sequence joins TRBV27 and TRBJ1-3; no clear D gene. Trimming removed 5 bases at V and 0 bases at J, with 11 bases between. CDR1 and CDR2 (germline): MNHEY, SMNVEV (reference sequence). The CDR3 runs 15 residues. The CDR3 spells CASSPRSSSGNTIYF. CDR3 in DNA: TGTGCCAGCAGTCCCAGGTCGAGCTCTGGAAACACCATATATTTT.

This clonotype was found a few times. The V and J genes are TRBV24-1 and TRBJ1-1; 9 bases match TRBD1. The germline V gene encodes CDR1 KGHDR and CDR2 SFDVKD. CDR3 length: 14 amino acids. The junction had 8 bases not matched to a gene; V was cut back by 8 bases and J by 5 bases. The CDR3: CATKAGQGGTEAFF. CDR3 DNA: TGTGCCACCAAAGCGGGACAGGGAGGAACTGAAGCTTTCTTT.

CDR3 nucleotides: TGTGCCAGCAGTTGGAGGGGAAGGGCTTTCTTT. This gives the protein CASSWRGRAFF. The rearrangement links TRBV6-5 to TRBJ1-1; a weak D match, TRBD1 (5 bases). Between the trimmed V and J ends, which lost 4 bases and 11 bases, there was a span of 11 bases. There are 11 residues in the CDR3. Germline CDR1 and CDR2: MNHEY and SVGAGI.

This chain links TRBV7-9 with TRBJ2-3; the match to TRBD1 covers 7 bases. The CDR3 consists of 16 residues. Germline V lookup: CDR1 SEHNR, CDR2 FQNEAQ (reference sequence). J lost 0 bases, V lost 4 bases, and 7 bases had no gene match. The CDR3 reads CASSSGEGQSTDTQYF. Written as DNA, the CDR3 is TGTGCCAGCAGCTCCGGAGAGGGACAGAGCACAGATACGCAGTATTTT.